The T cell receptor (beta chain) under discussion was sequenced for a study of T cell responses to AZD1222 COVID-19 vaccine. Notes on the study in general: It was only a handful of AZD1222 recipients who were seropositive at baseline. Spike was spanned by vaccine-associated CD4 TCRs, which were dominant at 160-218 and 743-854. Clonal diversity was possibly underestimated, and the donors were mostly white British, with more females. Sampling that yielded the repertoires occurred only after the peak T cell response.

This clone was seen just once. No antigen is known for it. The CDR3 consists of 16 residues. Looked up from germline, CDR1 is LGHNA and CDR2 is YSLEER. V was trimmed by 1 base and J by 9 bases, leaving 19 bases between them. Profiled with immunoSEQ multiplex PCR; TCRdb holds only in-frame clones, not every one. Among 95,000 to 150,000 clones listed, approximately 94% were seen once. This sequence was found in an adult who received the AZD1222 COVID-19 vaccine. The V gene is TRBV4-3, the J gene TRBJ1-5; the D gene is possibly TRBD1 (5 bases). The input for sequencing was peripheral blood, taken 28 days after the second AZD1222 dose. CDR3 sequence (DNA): TGCGCCAGCAGCCAAGGCAGGGACGTAAGGTCGGGGCCCCAGCATTTT. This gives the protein CASSQGRDVRSGPQHF.